This TCR beta chain is drawn from a study of T cell repertoires in cytomegalovirus infection. Background on the study: Public signatures in TCR beta pointed to CMV infection and matching HLA type.

TCRdb itself ran the reads through MiXCR, one entry per CDR3 protein. Among around 530,000 distinct CDR3 sequences listed, about a quarter were seen once. Study-level results: Individuals carrying CMV plus the relevant HLA were identified by cumulative frequency of public TCR beta families. Dominating the ex vivo response were TCR beta clonotypes that were CMV-specific and HLA-C-restricted.

The CDR3 is 14 amino acids. Germline CDR1 reads MDHEN; CDR2 reads SYDVKM. This clonotype was found a few times. Its antigen is not identified. Relative to the germline gene, one junction end is altered; a read error may explain this. Sequencing was performed on PBMCs. This rearrangement joins TRBV28 to TRBJ2-3; TRBD1 is a possible D gene (5 bases). This clonotype was sampled from a human donor in good health (CMV status not recorded). Some clones in this sample may be carry-over from other donors' samples. The CDR3 DNA reads as TGCGCCAGCAGTTTAGGCGCCCAGGGAGATACGCAGTATTTT. Encoded protein: CASSLGAQGDTQYF.